The 28 T cell receptor beta chains reported below all come from one sample, sequenced in a study of long-term antiretroviral therapy in people with HIV. Survey level was the resolution at which the v3.0 immunoSEQ assay ran. The repertoire was sequenced with immunoSEQ multiplex PCR; TCRdb's copy has only in-frame clones and lacks some. Of 27,000 or so clones detected, 80% to 90% appear once; the ten largest clones hold roughly 15%. Here the sequenced sample was unsorted PBMCs, taken 1.2 years after starting antiretroviral therapy. These receptor sequences come from a man aged 50 to 60 with HIV.

This CDR3 is CASSLVPPMSEQYF. CDR3 nucleotides: TGTGCCAGCAGCTTAGTCCCACCGATGAGCGAGCAGTACTTC. The chain couples TRBV7-6 to TRBJ2-7; the D is unclear. The ends were cut back, 1 base at V and 6 bases at J, with 13 bases in the middle. The CDR3 is 14 amino acids. Germline V gene lookup returns CDR1 SGHVS and CDR2 FNYEAQ.

The chain employs TRBV7-2 and TRBJ1-4; D gene unclear. Deletions cut 4 bases from V and 7 bases from J, with 19 bases between. The CDR3 loop spans 16 amino acids. Per the germline V gene, CDR1 is SGHTA and CDR2 is FQGNSA. CDR3 bases: TGTGCCAGCAGCTCTTTCCCCCGGGCTCGGGCTGAAAAACTGTTTTTT. Translating gives CASSSFPRARAEKLFF.

The chain joins TRBV7-6 to TRBJ1-2; D may be TRBD1 (5 bases). The germline gives CDR1 SGHVS, CDR2 FNYEAQ. The CDR3 covers 14 residues. The V end was cut by 1 base, the J end by 1 base, with 7 bases between. CDR3 sequence (DNA): TGTGCCAGCAGCTTAGGGGGGATTAACTATGGCTACACCTTC. Translated, it gives CASSLGGINYGYTF. The variable domain in full, with the rest retrieved from reference TRBV7-6 and TRBJ1-2, is GAGVSQSPRYKVTKRGQDVALRCDPISGHVSLYWYRQALGQGPEFLTYFNYEAQQDKSGLPNDRFSAERPEGSISTLTIQRTEQRDSAMYRCASSLGGINYGYTFGSGTRLTVV.

The chain recombines TRBV29-1 with TRBJ1-4, with D possibly being TRBD1 (5 bases). V lost 7 bases, J lost 5 bases, and 23 bases lay in between. The CDR3 has 16 amino acids. Germline CDR1 and CDR2: SQVTM and ANQGSEA. This chain's CDR3 is CSAALRDYTVNEKLFF. The CDR3 DNA reads as TGCAGCGCTGCACTCCGGGACTACACAGTGAATGAAAAACTGTTTTTT.

The chain recombines TRBV7-2 with TRBJ2-5, with D hard to call. V was shortened by 5 bases and J by 5 bases, with 9 bases between the two germline ends. CDR3 size: 12 residues. Germline V CDR1 and CDR2: SGHTA, FQGNSA. The CDR3 nucleotides are TGTGCCAGCAGCCTCGTGGCGGAGACCCAGTACTTC. It translates to CASSLVAETQYF.

The chain is built from TRBV6-5 and TRBJ1-1; tentative D call: TRBD1 (5 bases). CDR1 is MNHEY, CDR2 SVGAGI, per germline. This CDR3 has 13 residues. V lost 4 bases, J lost 6 bases, and 12 bases lay in between. This CDR3 reads CASSWVQGAEAFF. In DNA, the CDR3 is TGTGCCAGCAGTTGGGTCCAAGGGGCTGAAGCTTTCTTT.

This clone occurred a few times. One junction end disagrees with the germline gene, perhaps due to a read error. The V gene is TRBV10-2, the J gene TRBJ2-7, with a tentative D call TRBD1 (5 bases). Looked up from germline, CDR1 is WSHSY and CDR2 is SAAADI. The CDR3 has 10 residues. CDR3 loop: CASNKDRLHF. As DNA, the CDR3 is TGCGCCAGCAACAAAGACAGATTGCACTTC.

This chain uses TRBV5-6 with TRBJ1-6; 8 bases are a match to TRBD1. CDR1 SGHDT and CDR2 YYEEEE come from the germline V gene. With 4 bases clipped from V and 4 bases from J, the junction kept 4 bases outside the gene matches. CDR3 length equals 15 residues. The CDR3 reads CASSGDRGYNSPLHF. The CDR3 DNA reads TGTGCCAGCAGCGGAGACAGGGGATATAATTCACCCCTCCACTTT. The whole variable domain, remainder taken from reference TRBV5-6 and TRBJ1-6, is DAGVTQSPTHLIKTRGQQVTLRCSPKSGHDTVSWYQQALGQGPQFIFQYYEEEERQRGNFPDRFSGHQFPNYSSELNVNALLLGDSALYLCASSGDRGYNSPLHFGNGTRLTVT.

This clone has just a few counts. Here the CDR3 DNA reads TGTGCCAGCAGTCCCAACGGACTCAGCAATCAGCCCCAGCATTTT. Translation: CASSPNGLSNQPQHF. The chain combines TRBV6-6 with TRBJ1-5, with D unclear. The CDR3 contains 15 residues. Per the germline V gene, CDR1 is MNHNY and CDR2 is SVGAGI (reference sequence). Trimming stripped 5 bases from V and 1 base from J, with 12 bases between.

This clone has a handful of counts. The V and J genes are TRBV7-8 and TRBJ2-1, with 9 bases that match TRBD1. J was trimmed by 7 bases and V by 0 bases; bases with no gene match: 7. The CDR3 has 16 amino acids. Germline loops: CDR1 SGHVS, CDR2 FQNEAQ. The CDR3 coding sequence is TGTGCCAGCAGCTTAGCGGGACAGGGTGGATGGAATGAGCAGTTCTTC. It yields the protein CASSLAGQGGWNEQFF. Full variable domain (rest looked up from reference TRBV7-8 and TRBJ2-1): GAGVSQSPRYKVAKRGQDVALRCDPISGHVSLFWYQQALGQGPEFLTYFQNEAQLDKSGLPSDRFFAERPEGSVSTLKIQRTQQEDSAVYLCASSLAGQGGWNEQFFGPGTRLTVL.

A single count supports this clone. J is TRBJ2-5 and V is TRBV9, with D perhaps TRBD1 or TRBD2 (6 bases each). The CDR3 has 12 residues. Germline V gene data show CDR1 as SGDLS and CDR2 as YYNGEE. Trimming took off 3 bases at V and 5 bases at J, with 8 bases between the two ends. The CDR3 sequence is CASSGGGETQYF. DNA for the CDR3: TGTGCCAGCAGCGGAGGGGGGGAGACCCAGTACTTC.

The chain carries TRBV5-5 and TRBJ2-7; TRBD2 matches 7 bases. V lost 3 bases, J lost 1 base, and 4 bases stayed unmatched. Germline assignment: CDR1 SGHKS and CDR2 YYEKEE (reference sequence). The CDR3 extends over 14 amino acids. The CDR3 loop is CASSSLAGSYEQYF. The DNA of the CDR3 is TGTGCCAGCAGCTCTTTAGCGGGTTCCTACGAGCAGTACTTC.

The chain is built from TRBV28 and TRBJ1-1, with 7 bases fitting TRBD1. V was pared by 10 bases and J by 6 bases, with 14 bases of the junction left unmatched. There are 14 residues in the CDR3. Germline loops: CDR1 MDHEN, CDR2 SYDVKM. The CDR3 here is CATRQGGSRAEAFF. Here the CDR3 DNA reads TGTGCCACCCGACAGGGTGGGTCTAGGGCTGAAGCTTTCTTT.

This sequence joins TRBV18 and TRBJ1-6; D is perhaps TRBD1 (5 bases). The CDR3 length is 15 residues. CDR1 is KGHSH and CDR2 is LQKENI in the germline V gene. With 6 bases removed from V and 7 bases from J, the gap between germline ends came to 16 bases. The CDR3 loop reads CASSPLGTANSPLHF. Written as DNA, the CDR3 is TGTGCCAGCTCCCCCCTCGGGACGGCAAATTCACCCCTCCACTTT.

This clone was picked up a small number of times. The chain is built from TRBV4-1 and TRBJ1-1, with TRBD1 identical over 7 bases. From germline, CDR1 is MGHRA and CDR2 YSYEKL. J gave up 1 base and V 6 bases, and 2 bases lay outside the gene matches. The CDR3 runs 13 residues. In nucleotides, the CDR3 is TGCGCCAGCAGAACAGGGGCGAACACTGAAGCTTTCTTT. Its protein is CASRTGANTEAFF.

The V call is TRBV28, the J call TRBJ1-5; D may be TRBD1 (5 bases). CDR3 length: 15 amino acids. CDR1 MDHEN and CDR2 SYDVKM come from the germline V gene. With 6 bases removed from V and 11 bases from J, the gap between germline ends came to 23 bases. The CDR3 loop reads CASSPFLVRVGSQHF. The CDR3 coding sequence is TGTGCCAGCAGCCCTTTTCTGGTCAGGGTCGGGTCCCAGCATTTT. The whole variable domain, remainder taken from reference TRBV28 and TRBJ1-5, is DVKVTQSSRYLVKRTGEKVFLECVQDMDHENMFWYRQDPGLGLRLIYFSYDVKMKEKGDIPEGYSVSREKKERFSLILESASTNQTSMYLCASSPFLVRVGSQHFGDGTRLSIL.

The V and J genes are TRBV5-1 and TRBJ2-7; possible D gene TRBD2, 5 bases. The V and J ends lost 4 bases and 1 base respectively, with 15 bases between them. The CDR3 contains 15 residues. Germline CDR1 reads SGHRS; CDR2 reads YFSETQ. Here the CDR3 DNA reads TGCGCCAGCAGCCGGCAGATTTCGGGATCCTACGAGCAGTACTTC. It codes for CASSRQISGSYEQYF.

The rearrangement joins TRBV4-1 to TRBJ2-3, with unresolved D. Germline values: CDR1 MGHRA, CDR2 YSYEKL. The CDR3 covers 14 residues. Trimming pared 2 bases from V and 1 base from J, leaving 7 bases between. CDR3 amino acids: CASSQRVGTDTQYF. CDR3 DNA: TGCGCCAGCAGCCAAAGGGTCGGCACAGATACGCAGTATTTT.

The rearrangement uses TRBV5-5 and TRBJ1-3; D gene uncertain. In germline, CDR1 is SGHKS, CDR2 YYEKEE (reference sequence). The CDR3 has 15 amino acids. The ends were cut back, 5 bases at V and 0 bases at J, with 12 bases in the middle. The CDR3 reads CASRGDVLSGNTIYF. DNA for the CDR3: TGTGCCAGCAGGGGCGACGTACTCTCTGGAAACACCATATATTTT.

The rearrangement uses TRBV28 and TRBJ1-2; 7 bases fit TRBD1. From germline, CDR1 is MDHEN and CDR2 SYDVKM. This CDR3 has 14 amino acids. Trimming at V came to 3 bases and at J to 4 bases, leaving 5 bases not matched to a gene. The CDR3 loop is CASSLGTALYGYTF. Here the CDR3 DNA reads TGTGCCAGCAGTTTGGGGACAGCGCTCTATGGCTACACCTTC.

The chain has TRBV10-3 and TRBJ1-5; the D gene is possibly TRBD1 (6 bases). The germline V gene has CDR1 ENHRY and CDR2 SYGVKD. Trimming removed 0 bases at V and 0 bases at J, with 9 bases between. The CDR3 spans 16 residues. The CDR3 region has the DNA TGTGCCATCAGTGAGTCGGGCAGGGGTAGCAATCAGCCCCAGCATTTT. Protein sequence: CAISESGRGSNQPQHF.

The chain employs TRBV11-2 and TRBJ1-2; the D gene is possibly TRBD1 (5 bases). Trimming took 0 bases from V and 4 from J, leaving 18 bases between them. Germline-derived CDR1 and CDR2 are SGHAT and FQNNGV. The CDR3 contains 17 residues. DNA of the CDR3: TGTGCCAGCAGCTTAGATACCGCGCTCCGGGACCCCTATGGCTACACCTTC. The encoded protein is CASSLDTALRDPYGYTF.

This chain connects TRBV7-6 to TRBJ1-1; weak D call: TRBD1 (5 bases). The germline V gene encodes CDR1 SGHVS and CDR2 FNYEAQ. The V end lost 5 bases, the J end lost 2 bases, and 12 bases lay between the germline ends. The CDR3 loop spans 14 amino acids. The CDR3 spells CASSPKTANTEAFF. DNA for the CDR3: TGTGCCAGCAGCCCAAAGACAGCTAACACTGAAGCTTTCTTT.

The genes are TRBV6-6 and TRBJ1-6; weak D call: TRBD1 (5 bases). V shed 2 bases and J shed 14 bases, with 10 bases lying between them. Germline-derived CDR1 and CDR2 are MNHNY and SVGAGI (reference sequence). The CDR3 has 12 amino acids. CDR3: CASSYRGGTLHF. The DNA for the CDR3 is TGTGCCAGCAGTTACAGGGGAGGGACCCTCCACTTT.

About this clone itself: No DNA is shown, since the ends of the CDR3 on it are uncertain; the CDR3 is the one TCRdb lists. This chain connects TRBV7-2 to TRBJ1-2; TRBD1 is the table's D call and was not checked against the DNA. The CDR3 extends over 13 residues, inclusive of both ends. Germline V gene lookup returns CDR1 SGHTA and CDR2 FQGNSA. CDR3 sequence: CASSFSGPDRDTF.

The J gene is TRBJ2-3, the V gene TRBV4-3; no clear D. The V gene lost 1 base and the J gene lost 4 bases, with 15 bases spanning the gap. Germline CDR1 is LGHNA and CDR2 is YSLEER. The CDR3 is 16 residues long. CDR3 amino acids: CASSQGNSWVADTQYF. CDR3 bases: TGCGCCAGCAGCCAAGGTAACTCTTGGGTGGCAGATACGCAGTATTTT.

This chain connects TRBV29-1 to TRBJ1-1, with 9 bases aligning to TRBD1. Germline V gene lookup returns CDR1 SQVTM and CDR2 ANQGSEA. The ends lost 7 bases at V and 4 bases at J; junction bases unmatched: 7. The CDR3 contains 13 residues. In DNA form, the CDR3 reads TGCAGCGCCACAGGGGGCGCGGGCACTGAAGCTTTCTTT. Amino acids: CSATGGAGTEAFF.

The rearrangement links TRBV6-6 to TRBJ2-2, with 7 positions matching TRBD1. CDR3 length: 14 residues. With 6 bases clipped from V and 4 bases from J, the junction kept 5 bases outside the gene matches. In germline, CDR1 is MNHNY, CDR2 SVGAGI (reference sequence). The CDR3 reads CASSPTGPTGELFF. The CDR3 coding sequence is TGTGCCAGCAGCCCGACAGGGCCCACCGGGGAGCTGTTTTTT.